The sequence of this T cell receptor beta chain was determined in a study of human T cells and chemical hapten exposure. In its sample, this clonotype was seen a few times. TCRdb re-derived calls from the RACE reads in MiXCR, one entry per CDR3 protein. The sample gives about 200,000 distinct CDR3 sequences, about 25% of which show up once; approximately 2.3% is in the top ten. Trimming cost V 4 bases and J 5 bases; bases outside gene matches: 15. CDR3 length equals 17 residues. Germline V gene lookup returns CDR1 LGHNA and CDR2 YSLEER. Indicated time point: patch test 3, about 24 weeks after DPC sensitization. The treatment here: therapeutic diphenylcyclopropenone sensitization with weekly scalp DPC.

The V call is TRBV4-3, the J call TRBJ2-3, with 7 bases aligning to TRBD2. Sequences were derived from whole blood, sampled in connection with sensitization to the hapten diphenylcyclopropenone (DPC). The TCR was taken from a woman aged 40 to 49 with alopecia areata. Some clones in this sample may be carry-over from other donors' samples. The CDR3, as DNA: TGCGCCAGCAGCCGACGGGACGGGGCGGGAGCTGGAGATACGCAGTATTTT. It specifies CASSRRDGAGAGDTQYF.